The rows below give T cell receptor beta chains drawn from one sample of a study of T cell changes during pregnancy in multiple sclerosis. Generated by immunoSEQ multiplex PCR, the TCRdb table keeps only in-frame clones and is missing some. This table has 60,000 to 75,000 clones, approximately 91% appearing once. Sequencing used peripheral blood, obtained in the third trimester of pregnancy. The receptor source for this set is a female donor with multiple sclerosis, enrolled in a pregnancy study. Both conserved end residues are part of each CDR3. The D gene is left open where the match is weak. Only part of the rows carry a size: once, few, many, or a class if the clone is expanded.

v_call: TRBV2; d_call: -; j_call: TRBJ1-6; clone_size: -; cdr3_aa: CASSDPGVNSPLHF; cdr3_nt: TGTGCCAGCAGTGACCCCGGGGTTAATTCACCCCTCCACTTT
v_call: TRBV4-1; d_call: -; j_call: TRBJ1-4; clone_size: -; cdr3_aa: CASSQQGFPEKLFF; cdr3_nt: TGCGCCAGCAGCCAACAGGGGTTCCCAGAAAAACTGTTTTTT
v_call: TRBV11-1; d_call: TRBD2; j_call: TRBJ2-2; clone_size: -; cdr3_aa: CASSLGRLAGPNTGELFF; cdr3_nt: TGTGCCAGCAGCTTAGGTCGGCTAGCGGGGCCGAACACCGGGGAGCTGTTTTTT
v_call: TRBV7-9; d_call: -; j_call: TRBJ2-1; clone_size: few; cdr3_aa: CASSLALAGTYNEQFF; cdr3_nt: TGTGCCAGCAGCTTAGCGCTGGCAGGGACCTACAATGAGCAGTTCTTC
v_call: TRBV27; d_call: TRBD1; j_call: TRBJ1-3; clone_size: -; cdr3_aa: CASRQTGAGNTIYF; cdr3_nt: TGTGCCAGCAGACAGACAGGGGCTGGAAACACCATATATTTT
v_call: TRBV5-1; d_call: TRBD1; j_call: TRBJ2-3; clone_size: -; cdr3_aa: CASSLVTGGTQYF; cdr3_nt: TGCGCCAGCAGCTTGGTGACAGGGGGAACGCAGTATTTT
v_call: TRBV28; d_call: TRBD1; j_call: TRBJ2-7; clone_size: -; cdr3_aa: CASSWTGGGLEQYF; cdr3_nt: TGTGCCAGCAGTTGGACAGGGGGTGGTCTCGAGCAGTACTTC
v_call: TRBV5-1; d_call: -; j_call: TRBJ2-1; clone_size: -; cdr3_aa: CASSYTGGALLYEQFF; cdr3_nt: TGCGCCAGCAGCTACACTGGGGGGGCCCTCTTGTATGAGCAGTTCTTC
v_call: TRBV7-9; d_call: -; j_call: TRBJ2-7; clone_size: few; cdr3_aa: CASEAASYEQYF; cdr3_nt: TGTGCCAGCGAAGCCGCCTCCTACGAGCAGTACTTC
v_call: TRBV21-1; d_call: -; j_call: TRBJ1-1; clone_size: -; cdr3_aa: CASSGHQNTEAFF; cdr3_nt: TGTGCCAGCAGCGGACACCAGAACACTGAAGCTTTCTTT
v_call: TRBV5-1; d_call: -; j_call: TRBJ1-2; clone_size: few; cdr3_aa: CASSLEQYGYTF; cdr3_nt: TGCGCCAGCAGCTTGGAACAGTATGGCTACACCTTC
v_call: TRBV28; d_call: -; j_call: TRBJ1-2; clone_size: -; cdr3_aa: CASSLGPYGYTF; cdr3_nt: TGTGCCAGCAGTTTAGGGCCATATGGCTACACCTTC
v_call: TRBV19; d_call: TRBD1; j_call: TRBJ2-3; clone_size: -; cdr3_aa: CASSIRTGKTDTQYF; cdr3_nt: TGTGCCAGTAGTATAAGGACAGGGAAAACAGATACGCAGTATTTT
v_call: TRBV5-1; d_call: TRBD1; j_call: TRBJ2-1; clone_size: -; cdr3_aa: CASSPGTGIYNEQFF; cdr3_nt: TGCGCCAGCAGCCCAGGGACAGGGATCTACAATGAGCAGTTCTTC
v_call: TRBV2; d_call: TRBD1; j_call: TRBJ1-5; clone_size: -; cdr3_aa: CASSGDRGSDSNQPQHF; cdr3_nt: TGTGCCAGCAGTGGGGACAGGGGAAGCGATAGCAATCAGCCCCAGCATTTT
v_call: TRBV6-4; d_call: -; j_call: TRBJ2-1; clone_size: -; cdr3_aa: CASSDSVDSGNEQFF; cdr3_nt: TGTGCCAGCAGTGACTCAGTCGACTCAGGGAATGAGCAGTTCTTC